A selection of T cell receptor beta chains follows, all from one sample in a study of response to subunit inactivated influenza vaccine. TCRdb used MiXCR to reprocess the RT-PCR reads, holding one entry per CDR3 protein. The table lists about 650,000 distinct CDR3 sequences, around 14% of them singletons. The source material was PBMCs from blood, sampled about 13 days after vaccination. The receptors originated from a man aged 50-59 years who received an inactivated influenza vaccine. The CDR3 runs from the conserved cysteine through the conserved F or W. Fields, in order: D gene, clone size, V gene, J gene, CDR3 protein, CDR3 DNA. The D gene is left open where the match is weak. A clone size is listed for some rows: how often the clone was seen (once, few, many), or a class if it is expanded.

NA	NA	TRBV5-1	TRBJ1-6	CASRVGWGGPPNSPLHF	TGCGCCAGCAGGGTTGGATGGGGGGGACCGCCTAATTCACCCCTCCACTTT
NA	NA	TRBV7-9	TRBJ2-7	CASSFSGWDGRSYEQYF	TGTGCCAGCAGCTTCTCGGGGTGGGACGGGCGTTCTTACGAGCAGTACTTC
NA	NA	TRBV6-1	TRBJ1-6	CASREGEHSPLHF	TGTGCCAGCAGAGAGGGAGAGCATTCACCCCTCCACTTT
NA	few	TRBV12-3/TRBV12-4	TRBJ2-1	CASSLWHNEQFF	TGTGCCAGCAGTTTATGGCACAATGAGCAGTTCTTC
TRBD1	few	TRBV6-5	TRBJ2-3	CASSYSGQGAYTQYF	TGTGCCAGCAGTTACTCGGGACAGGGGGCATATACGCAGTATTTT
TRBD2	NA	TRBV7-2	TRBJ2-3	CASNSGGANTQYF	TGTGCCAGCAATAGCGGGGGGGCCAATACGCAGTATTTT
NA	few	TRBV11-1	TRBJ2-3	CASSLGGAGTDLTDTQYF	TGTGCCAGCAGCTTGGGGGGAGCCGGGACAGACCTCACAGATACGCAGTATTTT
NA	many	TRBV27	TRBJ2-2	CASKAAGNTGELFF	TGTGCCAGCAAAGCCGCGGGCAACACCGGGGAGCTGTTTTTT
NA	NA	TRBV20-1	TRBJ2-2	CSAGTMNTGELFF	TGCAGTGCCGGGACAATGAACACCGGGGAGCTGTTTTTT
NA	few	TRBV7-9	TRBJ2-5	CASSLLGLPQETQYF	TGTGCCAGCAGCTTATTGGGGCTACCTCAAGAGACCCAGTACTTC
TRBD2	few	TRBV7-3	TRBJ2-1	CASSLWGGGKDEQFF	TGTGCCAGCAGCTTATGGGGGGGTGGGAAAGATGAGCAGTTCTTC
NA	few	TRBV5-1	TRBJ2-2	CASRIRDTFFTDTGELFF	TGCGCCAGCAGGATCCGGGACACCTTTTTCACGGACACCGGGGAGCTGTTTTTT
NA	NA	TRBV25-1	TRBJ1-2	CASQLRGEAGYTF	TGTGCCAGCCAGCTCCGGGGGGAGGCTGGCTACACCTTC
NA	few	TRBV20-1	TRBJ1-6	CSGAQRDTLVNSPLHF	TGCAGTGGCGCGCAAAGGGACACTCTAGTTAATTCACCCCTCCACTTT
TRBD2	few	TRBV7-8	TRBJ2-1	CASSSTPKRGGPKNEQFF	TGTGCCAGCAGCTCAACCCCGAAGCGGGGGGGCCCTAAGAATGAGCAGTTCTTC
NA	NA	TRBV9	TRBJ2-2	CASSVDGVGELFF	TGTGCCAGCAGCGTAGACGGGGTCGGGGAGCTGTTTTTT
NA	NA	TRBV6-1	TRBJ2-3	CASGDTASTDTQYF	TGTGCCAGCGGGGACACGGCCAGCACAGATACGCAGTATTTT
TRBD2	many	TRBV4-2	TRBJ2-7	CASSQDWTSGPYEQYF	TGTGCCAGCAGCCAAGATTGGACTAGCGGACCCTACGAGCAGTACTTC
NA	few	TRBV2	TRBJ2-3	CASSSSELPTDTQYF	TGTGCCAGCAGTTCTTCAGAATTACCCACAGATACGCAGTATTTT
NA	few	TRBV4-2	TRBJ2-4	CASSYYTGKNIQYF	TGTGCCAGCAGCTACTATACGGGGAAAAACATTCAGTACTTC
NA	NA	TRBV25-1	TRBJ2-2	CASSVVGRGNTGELFF	TGTGCCAGCAGTGTTGTGGGCAGGGGAAACACCGGGGAGCTGTTTTTT
NA	few	TRBV12-3/TRBV12-4	TRBJ1-2	CASSLNGGFSYGYTF	TGTGCCAGCAGTTTAAACGGAGGGTTCTCCTATGGCTACACCTTC
TRBD2	few	TRBV28	TRBJ2-1	CASSLMRGAQFF	TGTGCCAGCAGTTTAATGCGGGGGGCCCAGTTCTTC
NA	few	TRBV11-2	TRBJ1-1	CASSLEGGTPTEAFF	TGTGCCAGCAGCTTAGAGGGGGGGACCCCAACTGAAGCTTTCTTT
NA	NA	TRBV7-2	TRBJ2-2	CASSLALLATSTGELFF	TGTGCCAGCAGCTTAGCGCTCCTAGCGACTAGCACCGGGGAGCTGTTTTTT
NA	NA	TRBV28	TRBJ2-3	CASSPDRTHTDTQYF	TGTGCCAGCAGCCCAGACAGGACACACACAGATACGCAGTATTTT
NA	NA	TRBV7-9	TRBJ2-7	CASSLAKGAYEQYF	TGTGCCAGCAGCTTAGCTAAAGGGGCCTACGAGCAGTACTTC
NA	NA	TRBV10-2	TRBJ2-2	CASSVIGELFF	TGCGCCAGCAGTGTAATCGGGGAGCTGTTTTTT
NA	NA	TRBV25-1	TRBJ2-7	CASTRGGPYEQYF	TGTGCCAGCACTAGGGGCGGCCCCTACGAGCAGTACTTC
NA	few	TRBV20-1	TRBJ2-7	CSASISGTSYEQYF	TGCAGTGCTAGTATATCCGGGACCTCCTACGAGCAGTACTTC
TRBD1	NA	TRBV12-3/TRBV12-4	TRBJ1-5	CASSPRTGDQPQHF	TGTGCCAGCAGTCCCCGGACAGGGGATCAGCCCCAGCATTTT
NA	NA	TRBV10-3	TRBJ2-4	CAISESRGIQYF	TGTGCCATCAGTGAGTCTCGGGGCATTCAGTACTTC
TRBD1	NA	TRBV5-6	TRBJ2-6	CASSQLKGARGANVLTF	TGTGCCAGCAGCCAGTTGAAGGGGGCCCGTGGGGCCAACGTCCTGACTTTC
NA	NA	TRBV28	TRBJ1-5	CASSFYQPQHF	TGTGCCAGCAGTTTTTATCAGCCCCAGCATTTT
NA	NA	TRBV10-3	TRBJ2-6	CAISESGRPGANVLTF	TGTGCCATCAGTGAGTCGGGGAGGCCTGGGGCCAACGTCCTGACTTTC
TRBD1	NA	TRBV5-4	TRBJ1-2	CASSSSGQGDYGYTF	TGTGCCAGCAGCTCCTCTGGACAGGGTGACTATGGCTACACCTTC
NA	few	TRBV10-2	TRBJ2-7	CASEPTFPGSSTYEQYF	TGCGCCAGCGAACCTACTTTCCCGGGCAGTTCTACCTACGAGCAGTACTTC
TRBD2	NA	TRBV20-1	TRBJ2-3	CSARIGGAADTQYF	TGCAGTGCTAGAATCGGGGGGGCCGCGGATACGCAGTATTTT
TRBD1	NA	TRBV4-2	TRBJ2-5	CASSLRGPGGRETQYF	TGTGCCAGCAGCCTTAGAGGCCCAGGGGGTCGAGAGACCCAGTACTTC
TRBD2	many	TRBV5-1	TRBJ2-7	CASSAGSSGGSYEQYF	TGCGCCAGCAGCGCCGGTAGTAGCGGGGGGTCCTACGAGCAGTACTTC
NA	NA	TRBV4-3	TRBJ1-4	CASSQEANEKLFF	TGCGCCAGCAGCCAAGAGGCCAATGAAAAACTGTTTTTT
NA	NA	TRBV4-1	TRBJ1-5	CASSQIGGGNQPQHF	TGCGCCAGCAGCCAAATCGGGGGTGGAAATCAGCCCCAGCATTTT
NA	few	TRBV20-1	TRBJ1-5	CSASTQHNQPQHF	TGCAGTGCTTCGACACAACACAATCAGCCCCAGCATTTT
NA	many	TRBV3-1	TRBJ1-1	CASSQDGAVKTEAFF	TGTGCCAGCAGCCAAGACGGGGCAGTGAAAACTGAAGCTTTCTTT
NA	NA	TRBV2	TRBJ2-2	CASRYTGNTGELFF	TGTGCCAGCAGATATACAGGGAACACCGGGGAGCTGTTTTTT
NA	many	TRBV29-1	TRBJ2-6	CSVVGASGANVLTF	TGCAGCGTTGTAGGCGCCTCTGGGGCCAACGTCCTGACTTTC
TRBD2	once	TRBV20-1	TRBJ2-2	CSARGLAGEYTGELFF	TGCAGTGCTAGAGGACTAGCGGGAGAATACACCGGGGAGCTGTTTTTT
NA	many	TRBV5-1	TRBJ2-7	CASSLRGTYEQYF	TGTGCCAGCAGCTTGCGGGGAACCTACGAGCAGTACTTC
NA	NA	TRBV19	TRBJ2-7	CASSIAGVDYEQYF	TGTGCCAGTAGTATTGCAGGGGTCGACTACGAGCAGTACTTC
NA	NA	TRBV12-3/TRBV12-4	TRBJ2-1	CASTWGVSYNEQFF	TGTGCCAGCACATGGGGGGTCTCCTACAATGAGCAGTTCTTC
TRBD1	many	TRBV15	TRBJ2-5	CATSPRQGLVETQYF	TGTGCCACCAGCCCAAGACAGGGGCTGGTAGAGACCCAGTACTTC
NA	NA	TRBV4-2	TRBJ2-6	CASSPGPNSGANVLTF	TGTGCCAGCAGCCCGGGACCGAACTCTGGGGCCAACGTCCTGACTTTC